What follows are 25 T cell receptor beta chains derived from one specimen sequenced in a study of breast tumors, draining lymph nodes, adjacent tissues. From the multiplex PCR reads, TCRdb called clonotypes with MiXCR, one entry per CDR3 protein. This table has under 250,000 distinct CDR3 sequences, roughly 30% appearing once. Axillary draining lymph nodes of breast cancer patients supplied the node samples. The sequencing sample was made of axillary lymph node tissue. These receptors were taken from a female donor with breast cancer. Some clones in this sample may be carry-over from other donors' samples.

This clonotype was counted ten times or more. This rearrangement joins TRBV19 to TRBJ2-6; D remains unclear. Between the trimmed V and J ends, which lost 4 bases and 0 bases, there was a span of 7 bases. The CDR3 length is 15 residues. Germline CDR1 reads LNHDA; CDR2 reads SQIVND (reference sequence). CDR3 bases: TGTGCCAGTAGTAGCAGGAGCTCTGGGGCCAACGTCCTGACTTTC. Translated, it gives CASSSRSSGANVLTF.

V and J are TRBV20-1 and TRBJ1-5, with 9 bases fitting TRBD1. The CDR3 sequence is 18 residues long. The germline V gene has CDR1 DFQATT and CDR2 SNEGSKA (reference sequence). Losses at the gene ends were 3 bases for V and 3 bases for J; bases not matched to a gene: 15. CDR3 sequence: CSARQTGTGWFLNQPQHF. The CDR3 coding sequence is TGCAGTGCTAGGCAAACCGGGACAGGGTGGTTTCTCAATCAGCCCCAGCATTTT.

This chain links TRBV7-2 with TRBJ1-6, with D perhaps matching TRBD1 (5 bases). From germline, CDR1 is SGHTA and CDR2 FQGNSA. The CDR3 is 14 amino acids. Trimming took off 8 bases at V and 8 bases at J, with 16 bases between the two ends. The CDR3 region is CASRQGGNYSPLHF. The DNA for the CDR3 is TGTGCCAGCCGCCAGGGTGGGAATTATTCACCCCTCCACTTT.

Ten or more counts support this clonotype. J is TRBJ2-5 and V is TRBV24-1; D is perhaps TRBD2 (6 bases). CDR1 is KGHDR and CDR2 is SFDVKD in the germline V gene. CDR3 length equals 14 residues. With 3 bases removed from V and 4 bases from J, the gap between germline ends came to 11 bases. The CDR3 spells CATSDPGGPETQYF. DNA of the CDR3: TGTGCCACCAGTGATCCCGGAGGGCCAGAGACCCAGTACTTC.

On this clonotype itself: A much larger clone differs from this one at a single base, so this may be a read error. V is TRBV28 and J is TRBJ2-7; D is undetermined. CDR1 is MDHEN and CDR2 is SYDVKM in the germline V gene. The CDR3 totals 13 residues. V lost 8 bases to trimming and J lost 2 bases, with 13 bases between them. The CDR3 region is CASLGRPPYEQYF. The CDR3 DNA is TGTGCCAGCCTTGGGCGCCCCCCCTACGAGCAGTACTTC. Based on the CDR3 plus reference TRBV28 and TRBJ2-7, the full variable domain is DVKVTQSSRYLVKRTGEKVFLECVQDMDHENMFWYRQDPGLGLRLIYFSYDVKMKEKGDIPEGYSVSREKKERFSLILESASTNQTSMYLCASLGRPPYEQYFGPGTRLTVT.

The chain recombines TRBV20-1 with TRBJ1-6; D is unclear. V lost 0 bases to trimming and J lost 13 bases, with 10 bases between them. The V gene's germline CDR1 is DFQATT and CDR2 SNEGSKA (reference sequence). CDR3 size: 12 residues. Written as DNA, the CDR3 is TGCAGTGCTAGAGATGAGGAGTCCCCCCTCCACTTT. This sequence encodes CSARDEESPLHF.

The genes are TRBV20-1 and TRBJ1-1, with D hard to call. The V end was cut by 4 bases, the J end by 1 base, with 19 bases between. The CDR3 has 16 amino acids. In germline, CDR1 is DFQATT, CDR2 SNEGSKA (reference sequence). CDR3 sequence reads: CSAIILRGRRNTEAFF. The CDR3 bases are TGCAGTGCTATTATTTTGCGTGGACGGAGGAACACTGAAGCTTTCTTT.

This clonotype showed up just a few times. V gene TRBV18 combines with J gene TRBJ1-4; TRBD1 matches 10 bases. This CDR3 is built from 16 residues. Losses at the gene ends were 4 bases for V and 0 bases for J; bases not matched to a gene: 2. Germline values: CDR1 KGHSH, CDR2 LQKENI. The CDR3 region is CASSLGQGATNEKLFF. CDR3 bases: TGTGCCAGCTCACTTGGACAGGGGGCAACTAATGAAAAACTGTTTTTT.

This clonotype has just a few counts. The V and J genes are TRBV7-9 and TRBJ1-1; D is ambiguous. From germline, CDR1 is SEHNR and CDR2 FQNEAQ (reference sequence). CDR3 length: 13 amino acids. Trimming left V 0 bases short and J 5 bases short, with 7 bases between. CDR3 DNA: TGTGCCAGCAGCTTAGCTTCCAGAACTGAAGCTTTCTTT. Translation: CASSLASRTEAFF.

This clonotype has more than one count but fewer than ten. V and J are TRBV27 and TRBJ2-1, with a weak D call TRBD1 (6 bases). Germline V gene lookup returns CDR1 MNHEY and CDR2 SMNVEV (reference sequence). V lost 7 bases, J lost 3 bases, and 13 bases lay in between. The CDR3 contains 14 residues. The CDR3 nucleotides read TGTGCCAGCACTTGGGCAGGGGACTACAATGAGCAGTTCTTC. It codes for CASTWAGDYNEQFF.

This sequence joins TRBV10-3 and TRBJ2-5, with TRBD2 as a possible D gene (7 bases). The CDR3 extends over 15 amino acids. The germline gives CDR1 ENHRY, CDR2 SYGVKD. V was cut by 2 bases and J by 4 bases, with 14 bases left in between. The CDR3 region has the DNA TGTGCCATCAGTGAGGGTGGAGGGGGGGGAGAGACCCAGTACTTC. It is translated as CAISEGGGGGETQYF.

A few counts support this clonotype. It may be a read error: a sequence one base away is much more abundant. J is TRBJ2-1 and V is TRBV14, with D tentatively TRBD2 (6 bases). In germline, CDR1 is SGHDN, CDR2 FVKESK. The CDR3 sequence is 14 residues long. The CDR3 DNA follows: TGTGCCAGCAGCCAAGTCCGGCGTAGCGGAGAGCAGTCCTTC. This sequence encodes CASSQVRRSGEQSF. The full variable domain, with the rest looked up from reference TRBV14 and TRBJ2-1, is EAGVTQFPSHSVIEKGQTVTLRCDPISGHDNLYWYRRVMGKEIKFLLHFVKESKQDESGMPNNRFLAERTGGTYSTLKVQPAELEDSGVYFCASSQVRRSGEQSFGPGTRLTVL.

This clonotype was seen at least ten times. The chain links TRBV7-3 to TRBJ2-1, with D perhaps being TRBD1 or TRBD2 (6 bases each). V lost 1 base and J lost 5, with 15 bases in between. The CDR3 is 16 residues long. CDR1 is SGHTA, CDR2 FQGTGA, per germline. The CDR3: CASSLKEGRGNNEQFF. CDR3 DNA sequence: TGTGCCAGCAGCTTAAAGGAGGGAAGGGGGAACAATGAGCAGTTCTTC.

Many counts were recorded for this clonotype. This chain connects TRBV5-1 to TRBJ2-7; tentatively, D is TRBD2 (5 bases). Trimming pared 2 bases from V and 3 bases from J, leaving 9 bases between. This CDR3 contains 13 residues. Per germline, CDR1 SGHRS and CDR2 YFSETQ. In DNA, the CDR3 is TGCGCCAGCAGCTTCGGGAAACACTACGAGCAGTACTTC. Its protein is CASSFGKHYEQYF.

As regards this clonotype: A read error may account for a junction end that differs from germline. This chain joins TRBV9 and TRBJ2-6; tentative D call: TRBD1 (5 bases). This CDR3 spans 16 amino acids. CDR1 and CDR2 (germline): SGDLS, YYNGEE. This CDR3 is CASSAKKSSGANALTF. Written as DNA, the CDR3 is TGTGCCAGCAGCGCCAAAAAGAGCTCTGGGGCCAACGCCCTGACTTTC.

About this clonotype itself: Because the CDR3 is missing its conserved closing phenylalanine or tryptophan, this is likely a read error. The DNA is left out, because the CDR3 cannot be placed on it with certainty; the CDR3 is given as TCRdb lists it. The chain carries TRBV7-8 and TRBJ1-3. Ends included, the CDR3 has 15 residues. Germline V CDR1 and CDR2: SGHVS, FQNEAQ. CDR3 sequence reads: CASSFGPGSGNTIHS.

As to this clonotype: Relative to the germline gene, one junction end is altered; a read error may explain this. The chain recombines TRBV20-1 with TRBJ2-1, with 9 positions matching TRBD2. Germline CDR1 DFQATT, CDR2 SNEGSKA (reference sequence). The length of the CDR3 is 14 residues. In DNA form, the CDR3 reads TGCAGTCCTAGCGGGAAAAGCTCCTACAATGAGCAGTTCTTC. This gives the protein CSPSGKSSYNEQFF.

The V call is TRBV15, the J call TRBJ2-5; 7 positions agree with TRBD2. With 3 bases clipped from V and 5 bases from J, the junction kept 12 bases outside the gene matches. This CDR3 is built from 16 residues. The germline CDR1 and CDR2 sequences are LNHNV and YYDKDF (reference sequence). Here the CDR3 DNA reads TGTGCCACCAGCAGGACTCCGGGCGGGGGTGGGGAGACCCAGTACTTC. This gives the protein CATSRTPGGGGETQYF.

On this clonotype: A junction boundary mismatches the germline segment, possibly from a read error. CDR3 DNA sequence: TGCGCCAGCAGCCAAGAGGGACAGTTCTACGAGCAGTGCTTC. It yields the protein CASSQEGQFYEQCF. The rearrangement links TRBV4-1 to TRBJ2-7, with 7 bases aligning to TRBD1. The CDR3 covers 14 residues. The germline CDR1 and CDR2 sequences are MGHRA and YSYEKL.

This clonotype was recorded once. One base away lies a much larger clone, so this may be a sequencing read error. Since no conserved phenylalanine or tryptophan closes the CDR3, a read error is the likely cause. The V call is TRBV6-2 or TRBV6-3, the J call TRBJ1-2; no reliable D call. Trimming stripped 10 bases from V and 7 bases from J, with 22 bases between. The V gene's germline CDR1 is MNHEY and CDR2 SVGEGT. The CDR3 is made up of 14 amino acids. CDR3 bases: TGTGCCACCTACTGGGGTCTGGGTAAAGGTGGCTACACCTAC. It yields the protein CATYWGLGKGGYTY.

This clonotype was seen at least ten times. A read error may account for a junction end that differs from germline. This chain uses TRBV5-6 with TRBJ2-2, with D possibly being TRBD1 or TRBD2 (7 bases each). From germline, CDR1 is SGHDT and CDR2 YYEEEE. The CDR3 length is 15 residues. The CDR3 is CATSRGGLHTGELFF. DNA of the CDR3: TGTGCCACCAGCAGGGGGGGACTACACACCGGGGAGCTGTTTTTT.

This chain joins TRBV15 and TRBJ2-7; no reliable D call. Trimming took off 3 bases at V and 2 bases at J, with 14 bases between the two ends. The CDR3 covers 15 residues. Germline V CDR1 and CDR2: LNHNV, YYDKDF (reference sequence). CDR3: CATSSLVGFAYEQYF. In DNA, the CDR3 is TGTGCCACCAGCAGCTTAGTAGGGTTTGCCTACGAGCAGTACTTC.

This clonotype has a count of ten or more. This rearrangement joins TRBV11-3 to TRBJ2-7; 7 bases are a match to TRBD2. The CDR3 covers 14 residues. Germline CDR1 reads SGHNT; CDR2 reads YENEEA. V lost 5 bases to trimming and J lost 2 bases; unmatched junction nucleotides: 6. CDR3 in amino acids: CASSPGGSTYEQYF. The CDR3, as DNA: TGTGCCAGCAGCCCAGGCGGGAGCACCTACGAGCAGTACTTC.

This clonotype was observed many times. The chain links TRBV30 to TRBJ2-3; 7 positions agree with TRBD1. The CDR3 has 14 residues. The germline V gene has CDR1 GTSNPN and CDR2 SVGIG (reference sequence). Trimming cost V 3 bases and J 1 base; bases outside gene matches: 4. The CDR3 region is CAWRTGTGTDTQYF. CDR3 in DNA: TGTGCCTGGAGAACCGGGACAGGCACAGATACGCAGTATTTT.

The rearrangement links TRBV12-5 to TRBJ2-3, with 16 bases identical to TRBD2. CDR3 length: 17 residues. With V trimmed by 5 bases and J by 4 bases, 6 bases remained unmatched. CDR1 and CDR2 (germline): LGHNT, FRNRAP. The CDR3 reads CASGTGTSGRAPDTQYF. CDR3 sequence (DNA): TGTGCTAGTGGTACCGGGACTAGCGGGAGGGCCCCAGATACGCAGTATTTT. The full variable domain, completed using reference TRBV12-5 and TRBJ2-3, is DARVTQTPRHKVTEMGQEVTMRCQPILGHNTVFWYRQTMMQGLELLAYFRNRAPLDDSGMPKDRFSAEMPDATLATLKIQPSEPRDSAVYFCASGTGTSGRAPDTQYFGPGTRLTVL.